The entry below gives a single T cell receptor beta chain sequence along with its context. This sample is drawn from a study of control samples from healthy donors and cancer patients. The assay was immunoSEQ multiplex PCR, and TCRdb's table has in-frame clones only and misses some. The sample holds approximately 150,000 clones, roughly 86% seen once. Trimming took 2 bases from V and 0 from J, leaving 8 bases between them. Per germline, CDR1 MDHEN and CDR2 SYDVKM. This CDR3 contains 15 residues. The origin of this receptor is a man aged 50-60 years with head and neck cancer. Material for sequencing was PBMCs. The chain links TRBV28 to TRBJ2-1; tentatively, D is TRBD2 (6 bases). CDR3 region: CASSLGSGSYNEQFF. CDR3 sequence (DNA): TGTGCCAGCAGTTTAGGTAGCGGCTCCTACAATGAGCAGTTCTTC.